This T cell receptor beta chain was observed in a study of spatial heterogeneity in lung cancer. Whole-study context: TCR and UMI combinations that were unique each appeared, on average, more than ten times in raw reads.

Germline assignment: CDR1 SGDLS and CDR2 YYNGEE. This CDR3 comprises 16 residues. V lost 0 bases, J lost 7 bases, and 16 bases lay in between. Every individual TCR cDNA molecule carried its own unique molecular identifier, which allowed correction of PCR and sequencing errors. TCRdb ran MiXCR on the 5' RACE reads and lists one entry per CDR3 protein. The table has 11,000 or so distinct CDR3 sequences, 3.7% seen once. This clonotype showed up just a few times. Antigen unknown. Time point denoted: sample taken at primary tumor resection. Tumor, nontumor lung or frozen PBMC supplied whole RNA that was sequenced unsorted. Study-level points and caveats: TCRs found ubiquitously expanded in tumor appeared in blood more at resection than at follow-up.

The material was PBMCs, obtained at surgery. The genes are TRBV9 and TRBJ2-2; possibly TRBD2 for D (6 bases). The sequence derives from a female donor with early-stage non-small cell lung cancer. CDR3 in amino acids: CASSVVSGGVGGELFF. In nucleotides, the CDR3 is TGTGCCAGCAGCGTAGTCAGCGGCGGGGTCGGCGGGGAGCTGTTTTTT.